The text below deals with one TCR beta chain. This record belongs to a study of CD8 T cells in Susac syndrome. V lost 4 bases to trimming and J lost 1 base, with 20 bases between them. This CDR3 contains 17 residues. CDR1 is DFQATT, CDR2 SNEGSKA, per germline (reference sequence). An amount of RNA that ranged from about 0.45 to 1 ug was reverse transcribed with random hexamers. TCR beta CDR3 was amplified by immunoSEQ multiplex PCR. This amplification extended across 54 Vbeta and 13 Jbeta segments. TCRdb analysed the immunoSEQ multiplex PCR reads with MiXCR anew, one entry per CDR3 protein. The sample includes hundreds of thousands of distinct CDR3 sequences, around 95% of them seen just once.

The chain has TRBV20-1 and TRBJ2-1, with D perhaps TRBD1 or TRBD2 (9 bases each). Material for sequencing was CD4+ T cells from PBMCs. This clonotype originated in a human donor with multiple sclerosis. Here the CDR3 reads CSAIGQGTSSSYNEQFF. The CDR3 DNA reads TGCAGTGCTATAGGACAGGGGACTAGCTCGTCCTACAATGAGCAGTTCTTC.